This passage covers 17 T cell receptor beta chains from one sample sequenced in a study of blood T cell repertoires in COVID-19 (dated by TCRdb to the early 2020s). The method was the immunoSEQ multiplex PCR assay. This is the immuneACCESS table as TCRdb keeps it, with only in-frame sequences that have V and J called. A part of the clones is gone; compared with another copy, unresolved V genes explain less than half, and the rest is unexplained. This sample lists about 160,000 clones; approximately 81% were detected once. The top ten clones comprise approximately 3% of the sample. The sample taken for sequencing was peripheral blood. Every receptor here comes from a human donor with acute or convalescent COVID-19. The donor label of this sample is uncertain.

J is TRBJ2-7 and V is TRBV7-8; the match to TRBD2 covers 13 bases. The CDR3 is 17 residues long. The J segment lost 2 bases and the V segment lost 5 bases, leaving 9 bases of the junction unmatched. Germline CDR1 is SGHVS and CDR2 is FQNEAQ. CDR3 amino acids: CASSLRLAGGITYEQYF. CDR3 sequence (DNA): TGTGCCAGCAGCCTCAGACTAGCGGGGGGTATCACCTACGAGCAGTACTTC. The variable domain in full, completed from reference TRBV7-8 and TRBJ2-7, reads GAGVSQSPRYKVAKRGQDVALRCDPISGHVSLFWYQQALGQGPEFLTYFQNEAQLDKSGLPSDRFFAERPEGSVSTLKIQRTQQEDSAVYLCASSLRLAGGITYEQYFGPGTRLTVT.

The V and J genes are TRBV28 and TRBJ1-6; 9 nucleotides match TRBD1. Germline V gene sequence: CDR1 MDHEN, CDR2 SYDVKM. This CDR3 spans 17 amino acids. With V trimmed by 6 bases and J by 9 bases, 15 bases remained unmatched. The DNA for the CDR3 is TGTGCCAGCAGGCCGGACAGGGGACCACAATACGGTTCACCCCTCCACTTT. Its translation: CASRPDRGPQYGSPLHF.

This rearrangement joins TRBV7-2 to TRBJ1-6; 7 nucleotides match TRBD1. Per germline, CDR1 SGHTA and CDR2 FQGNSA. The CDR3 spans 16 residues. Trimming cost V 0 bases and J 10 bases; bases outside gene matches: 9. The CDR3 sequence: CASSLAPGGGRSPLHF. DNA of the CDR3: TGTGCCAGCAGCTTAGCCCCAGGGGGTGGCAGATCACCCCTCCACTTT.

There are a few counts of this clone. The genes are TRBV4-3 and TRBJ1-1; TRBD1 might be the D (6 bases). Trimming stripped 4 bases from V and 5 bases from J, with 23 bases between. This CDR3 region has 17 residues. CDR1 and CDR2 from the germline V gene are LGHNA and YSLEER. CDR3 loop: CASSLKGPPQGGTEAFF. The CDR3 DNA is TGCGCCAGCAGCCTCAAGGGTCCCCCACAGGGAGGGACTGAAGCTTTCTTT.

V and J are TRBV11-3 and TRBJ1-3; a weak D match, TRBD1 (6 bases). The ends were cut back, 6 bases at V and 0 bases at J, with 15 bases in the middle. Germline CDR1 SGHNT, CDR2 YENEEA. The CDR3 contains 16 residues. Here the CDR3 DNA reads TGTGCCAGCAGATCCGGACAGACAGGCTCTGGAAACACCATATATTTT. This encodes CASRSGQTGSGNTIYF. Drawing the rest from reference TRBV11-3 and TRBJ1-3, the complete variable domain is EAGVVQSPRYKIIEKKQPVAFWCNPISGHNTLYWYLQNLGQGPELLIRYENEEAVDDSQLPKDRFSAERLKGVDSTLKIQPAELGDSAVYLCASRSGQTGSGNTIYFGEGSWLTVV.

The V call is TRBV5-6, the J call TRBJ2-2; weak D call: TRBD1 (7 bases). The CDR3 is 14 amino acids. Trimming cost V 4 bases and J 5 bases, with 12 bases left between them. The germline V gene has CDR1 SGHDT and CDR2 YYEEEE. CDR3: CASSPTGRTGELFF. In nucleotides, the CDR3 is TGTGCCAGCAGCCCGACAGGGAGGACCGGGGAGCTGTTTTTT.

This chain joins TRBV9 and TRBJ2-5; 8 nucleotides match TRBD1. V lost 3 bases and J lost 1; bases outside the gene matches: 2. Germline lookup yields CDR1 SGDLS and CDR2 YYNGEE. CDR3 length: 14 amino acids. Written as DNA, the CDR3 is TGTGCCAGCAGCGCGGGGACAGGCCAAGAGACCCAGTACTTC. Its protein is CASSAGTGQETQYF. Together with reference TRBV9 and TRBJ2-5, the CDR3 gives the full variable domain: DSGVTQTPKHLITATGQRVTLRCSPRSGDLSVYWYQQSLDQGLQFLIQYYNGEERAKGNILERFSAQQFPDLHSELNLSSLELGDSALYFCASSAGTGQETQYFGPGTRLLVL.

V and J are TRBV7-2 and TRBJ2-7; 12 nucleotides line up with TRBD1. Germline CDR1 is SGHTA and CDR2 is FQGNSA. There are 14 residues in the CDR3. The junction had 5 bases not matched to a gene; V was cut back by 5 bases and J by 6 bases. CDR3 sequence reads: CASSPQGQGAEQYF. The CDR3 DNA is TGTGCCAGCAGCCCCCAGGGACAGGGGGCCGAGCAGTACTTC.

The chain couples TRBV29-1 to TRBJ2-2; the match to TRBD1 covers 10 bases. The CDR3 has 15 residues. From germline, CDR1 is SQVTM and CDR2 ANQGSEA. Trimming removed 1 base from V and 1 base from J; junction bases left unmatched: 0. CDR3 residues: CSVEGTGGNTGELFF. The CDR3 nucleotides read TGCAGCGTTGAAGGGACAGGGGGGAACACCGGGGAGCTGTTTTTT.

V gene TRBV11-1 combines with J gene TRBJ2-1; 8 bases align to TRBD2. V gave up 2 bases and J gave up 3 bases; unmatched junction bases: 3. Germline V gives CDR1 SGHAT, CDR2 FQDESV (reference sequence). The CDR3 runs to 15 residues. In DNA, the CDR3 is TGTGCCAGCAGCTTAACGGGGGGGGACTACAATGAGCAGTTCTTC. This codes for CASSLTGGDYNEQFF.

V usage is TRBV7-2 and J usage is TRBJ1-5, with D perhaps TRBD1 (5 bases). Trimming took off 1 base at V and 1 base at J, with 17 bases between the two ends. Per the germline V gene, CDR1 is SGHTA and CDR2 is FQGNSA. This CDR3 is built from 18 residues. CDR3: CASSLEGAVLGSNQPQHF. CDR3 DNA sequence: TGTGCCAGCAGCTTAGAAGGGGCAGTTCTCGGGAGCAATCAGCCCCAGCATTTT. The entire variable domain, with the rest obtained from reference TRBV7-2 and TRBJ1-5, is as follows: GAGVSQSPSNKVTEKGKDVELRCDPISGHTALYWYRQSLGQGLEFLIYFQGNSAPDKSGLPSDRFSAERTGGSVSTLTIQRTQQEDSAVYLCASSLEGAVLGSNQPQHFGDGTRLSIL.

V usage is TRBV5-8 and J usage is TRBJ1-5, with D perhaps TRBD1 (6 bases). The CDR3 loop spans 14 amino acids. Trimming left V 2 bases short and J 4 bases short, with 10 bases between. Germline V CDR1 and CDR2: SGHTS, YDEGEE. CDR3: CASSLDRYNQPQHF. CDR3 DNA sequence: TGTGCCAGCAGCTTAGACAGGTATAATCAGCCCCAGCATTTT. The whole variable domain, filled in from reference TRBV5-8 and TRBJ1-5, reads EAGVTQSPTHLIKTRGQQATLRCSPISGHTSVYWYQQALGLGLQFLLWYDEGEERNRGNFPPRFSGRQFPNYSSELNVNALELEDSALYLCASSLDRYNQPQHFGDGTRLSIL.

The gene calls are TRBV7-2 and TRBJ2-3; D is possibly TRBD2 (7 bases). The CDR3 loop spans 15 amino acids. The germline gives CDR1 SGHTA, CDR2 FQGNSA. Deletions cut 4 bases from V and 6 bases from J, with 17 bases between. The CDR3 protein is CASSSPRGGGDTQYF. The CDR3 nucleotides read TGTGCCAGCAGCTCCCCCCGGGGCGGGGGCGATACGCAGTATTTT.

This clone was picked up one time. This chain links TRBV7-2 with TRBJ2-1; the D gene is possibly TRBD1 (5 bases). The V gene's germline CDR1 is SGHTA and CDR2 FQGNSA. CDR3 length: 12 residues. V lost 6 bases and J lost 10, with 13 bases in between. The CDR3 is CASSRLAGEQFF. The CDR3 nucleotides are TGTGCCAGCAGTCGTTTGGCAGGGGAGCAGTTCTTC.

J is TRBJ2-2 and V is TRBV7-2; 7 bases line up with TRBD1. The CDR3 length is 15 residues. J gave up 2 bases and V 6 bases, and 6 bases lay outside the gene matches. Germline V gene sequence: CDR1 SGHTA, CDR2 FQGNSA. The CDR3 reads CASSKGQVNTGELFF. For the CDR3, the DNA is TGTGCCAGCAGTAAAGGACAGGTCAACACCGGGGAGCTGTTTTTT.

V is TRBV12-5 and J is TRBJ2-1; a weak D match, TRBD1 (6 bases). The CDR3 consists of 12 residues. Between the trimmed V and J ends, which lost 2 bases and 14 bases, there was a span of 13 bases. Per germline, CDR1 LGHNT and CDR2 FRNRAP. CDR3 amino acids: CASGLPPRGKFF. CDR3 in DNA: TGTGCTAGTGGTTTGCCCCCTAGGGGGAAGTTCTTC.

CDR3 residues: CASSSRQGANTEAFF. CDR3 DNA: TGTGCCAGCAGCTCTCGACAGGGGGCAAACACTGAAGCTTTCTTT. V and J are TRBV7-8 and TRBJ1-1; 10 positions match TRBD1. Germline assignment: CDR1 SGHVS and CDR2 FQNEAQ. The length of the CDR3 is 15 residues. With 4 bases clipped from V and 2 bases from J, the junction kept 4 bases outside the gene matches.